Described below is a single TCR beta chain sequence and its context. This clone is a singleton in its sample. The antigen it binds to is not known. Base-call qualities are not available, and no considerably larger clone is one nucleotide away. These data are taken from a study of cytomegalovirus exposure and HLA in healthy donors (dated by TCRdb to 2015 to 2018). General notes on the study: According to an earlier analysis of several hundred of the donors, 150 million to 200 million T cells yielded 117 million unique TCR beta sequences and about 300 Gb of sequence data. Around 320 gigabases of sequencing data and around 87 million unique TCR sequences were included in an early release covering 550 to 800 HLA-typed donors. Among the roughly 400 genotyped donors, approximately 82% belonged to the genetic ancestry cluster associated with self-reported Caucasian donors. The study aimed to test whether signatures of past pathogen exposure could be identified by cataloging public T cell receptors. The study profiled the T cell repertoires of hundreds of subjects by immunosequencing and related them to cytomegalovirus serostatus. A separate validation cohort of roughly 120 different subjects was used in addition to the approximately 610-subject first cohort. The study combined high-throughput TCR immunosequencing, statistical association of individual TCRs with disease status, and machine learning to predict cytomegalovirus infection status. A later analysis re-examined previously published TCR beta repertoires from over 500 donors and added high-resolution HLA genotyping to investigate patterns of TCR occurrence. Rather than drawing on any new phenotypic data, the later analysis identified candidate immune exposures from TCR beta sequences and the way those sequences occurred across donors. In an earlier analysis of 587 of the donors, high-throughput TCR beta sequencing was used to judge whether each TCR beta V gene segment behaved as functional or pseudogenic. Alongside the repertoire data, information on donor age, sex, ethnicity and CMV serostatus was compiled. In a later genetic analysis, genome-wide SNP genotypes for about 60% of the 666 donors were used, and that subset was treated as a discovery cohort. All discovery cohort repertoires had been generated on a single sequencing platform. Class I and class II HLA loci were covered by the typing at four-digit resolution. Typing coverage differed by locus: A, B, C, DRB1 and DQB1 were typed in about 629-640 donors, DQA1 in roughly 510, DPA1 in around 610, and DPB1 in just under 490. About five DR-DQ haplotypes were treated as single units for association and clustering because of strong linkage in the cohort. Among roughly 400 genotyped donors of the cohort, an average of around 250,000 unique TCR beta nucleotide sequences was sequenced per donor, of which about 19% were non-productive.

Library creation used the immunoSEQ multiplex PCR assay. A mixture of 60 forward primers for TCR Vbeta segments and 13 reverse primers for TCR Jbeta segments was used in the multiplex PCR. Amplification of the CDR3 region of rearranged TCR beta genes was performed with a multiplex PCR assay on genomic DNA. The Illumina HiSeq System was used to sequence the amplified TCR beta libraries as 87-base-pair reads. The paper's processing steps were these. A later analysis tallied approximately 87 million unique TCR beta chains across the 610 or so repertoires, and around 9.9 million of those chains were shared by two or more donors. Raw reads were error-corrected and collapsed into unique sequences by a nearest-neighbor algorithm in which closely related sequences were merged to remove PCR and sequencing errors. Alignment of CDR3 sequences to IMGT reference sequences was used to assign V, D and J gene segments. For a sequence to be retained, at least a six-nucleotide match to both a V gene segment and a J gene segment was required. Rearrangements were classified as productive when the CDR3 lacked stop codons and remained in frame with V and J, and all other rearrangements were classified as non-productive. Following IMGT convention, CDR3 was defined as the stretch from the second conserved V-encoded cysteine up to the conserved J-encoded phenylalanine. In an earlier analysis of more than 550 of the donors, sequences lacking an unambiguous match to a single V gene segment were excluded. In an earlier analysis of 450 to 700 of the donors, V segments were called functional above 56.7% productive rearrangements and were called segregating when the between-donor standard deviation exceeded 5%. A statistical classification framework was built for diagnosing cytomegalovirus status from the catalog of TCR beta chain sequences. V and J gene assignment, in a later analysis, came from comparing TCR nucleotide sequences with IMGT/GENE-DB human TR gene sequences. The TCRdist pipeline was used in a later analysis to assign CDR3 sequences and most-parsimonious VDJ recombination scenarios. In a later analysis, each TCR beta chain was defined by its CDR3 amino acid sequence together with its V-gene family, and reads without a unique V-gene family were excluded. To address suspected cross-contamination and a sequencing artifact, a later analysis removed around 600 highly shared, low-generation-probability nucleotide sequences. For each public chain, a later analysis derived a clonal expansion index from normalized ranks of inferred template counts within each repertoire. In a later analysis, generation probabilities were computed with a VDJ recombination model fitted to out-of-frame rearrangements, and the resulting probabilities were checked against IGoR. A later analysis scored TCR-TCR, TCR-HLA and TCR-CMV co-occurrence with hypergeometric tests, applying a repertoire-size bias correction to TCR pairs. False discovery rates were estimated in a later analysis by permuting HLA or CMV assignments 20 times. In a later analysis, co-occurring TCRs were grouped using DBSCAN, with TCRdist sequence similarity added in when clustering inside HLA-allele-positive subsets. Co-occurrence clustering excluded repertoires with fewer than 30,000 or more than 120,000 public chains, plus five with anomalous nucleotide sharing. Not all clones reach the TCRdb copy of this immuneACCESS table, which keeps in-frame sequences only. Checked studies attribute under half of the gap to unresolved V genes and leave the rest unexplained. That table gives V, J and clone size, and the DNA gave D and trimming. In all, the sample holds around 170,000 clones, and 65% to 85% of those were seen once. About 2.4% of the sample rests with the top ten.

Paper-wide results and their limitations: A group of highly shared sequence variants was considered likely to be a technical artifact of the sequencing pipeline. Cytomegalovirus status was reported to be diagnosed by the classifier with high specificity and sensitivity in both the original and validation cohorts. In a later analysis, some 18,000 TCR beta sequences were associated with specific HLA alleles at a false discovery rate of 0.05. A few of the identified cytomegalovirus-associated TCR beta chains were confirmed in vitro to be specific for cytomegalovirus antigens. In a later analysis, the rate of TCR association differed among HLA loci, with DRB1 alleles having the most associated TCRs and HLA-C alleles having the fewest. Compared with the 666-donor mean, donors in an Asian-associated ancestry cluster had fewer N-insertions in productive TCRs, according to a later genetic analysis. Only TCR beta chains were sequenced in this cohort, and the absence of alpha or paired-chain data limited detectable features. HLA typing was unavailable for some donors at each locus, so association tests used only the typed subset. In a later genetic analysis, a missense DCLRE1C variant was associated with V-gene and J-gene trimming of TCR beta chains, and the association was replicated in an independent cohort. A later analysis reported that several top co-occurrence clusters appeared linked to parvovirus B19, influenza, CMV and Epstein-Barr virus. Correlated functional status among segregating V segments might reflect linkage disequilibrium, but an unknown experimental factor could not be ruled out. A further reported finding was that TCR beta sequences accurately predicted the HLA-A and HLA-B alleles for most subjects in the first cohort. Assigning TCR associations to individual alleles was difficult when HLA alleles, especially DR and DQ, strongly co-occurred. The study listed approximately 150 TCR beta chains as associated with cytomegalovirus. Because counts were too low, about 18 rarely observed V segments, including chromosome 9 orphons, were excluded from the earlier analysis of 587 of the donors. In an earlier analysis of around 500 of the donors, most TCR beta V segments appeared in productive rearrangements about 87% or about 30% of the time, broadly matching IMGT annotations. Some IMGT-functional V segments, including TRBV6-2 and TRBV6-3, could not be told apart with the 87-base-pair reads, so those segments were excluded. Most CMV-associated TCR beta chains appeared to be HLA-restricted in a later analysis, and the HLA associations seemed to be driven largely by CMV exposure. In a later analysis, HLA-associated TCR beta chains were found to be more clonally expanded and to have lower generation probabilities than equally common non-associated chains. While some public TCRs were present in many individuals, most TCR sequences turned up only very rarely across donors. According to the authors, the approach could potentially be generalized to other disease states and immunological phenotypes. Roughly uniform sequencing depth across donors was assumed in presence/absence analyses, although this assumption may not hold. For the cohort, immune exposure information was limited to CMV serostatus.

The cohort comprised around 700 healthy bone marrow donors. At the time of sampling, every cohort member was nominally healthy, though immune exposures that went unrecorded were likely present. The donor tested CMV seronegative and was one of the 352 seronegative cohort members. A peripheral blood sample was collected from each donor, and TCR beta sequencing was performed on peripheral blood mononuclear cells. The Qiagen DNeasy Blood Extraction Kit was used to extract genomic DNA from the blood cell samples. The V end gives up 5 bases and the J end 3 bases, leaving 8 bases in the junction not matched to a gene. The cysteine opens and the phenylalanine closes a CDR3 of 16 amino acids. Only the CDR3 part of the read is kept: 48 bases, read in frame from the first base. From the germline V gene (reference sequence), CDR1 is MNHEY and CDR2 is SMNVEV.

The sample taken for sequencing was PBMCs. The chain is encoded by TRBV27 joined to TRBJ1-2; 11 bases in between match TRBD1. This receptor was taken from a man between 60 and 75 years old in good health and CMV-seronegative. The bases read TGTGCCAGCAGTCCACACAGGGGACAGGGGGACTATGGCTACACCTTC. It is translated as CASSPHRGQGDYGYTF.